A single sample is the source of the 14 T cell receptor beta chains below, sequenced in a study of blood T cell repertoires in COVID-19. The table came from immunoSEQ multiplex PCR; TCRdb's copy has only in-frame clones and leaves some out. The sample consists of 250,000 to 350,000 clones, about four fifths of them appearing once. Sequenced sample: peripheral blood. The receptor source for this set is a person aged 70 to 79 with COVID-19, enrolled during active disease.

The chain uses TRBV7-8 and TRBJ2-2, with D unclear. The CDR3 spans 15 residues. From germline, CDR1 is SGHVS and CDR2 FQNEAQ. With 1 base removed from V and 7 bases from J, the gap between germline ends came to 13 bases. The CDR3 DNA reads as TGTGCCAGCAGCTTAGATAGAGTGCCCGGCGGGGAGCTGTTTTTT. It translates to CASSLDRVPGGELFF.

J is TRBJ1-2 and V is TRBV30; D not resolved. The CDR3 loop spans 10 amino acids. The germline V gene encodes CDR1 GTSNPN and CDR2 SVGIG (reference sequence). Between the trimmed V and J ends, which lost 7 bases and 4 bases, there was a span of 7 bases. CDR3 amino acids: CAYRGYGYTF. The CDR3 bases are TGTGCCTACCGGGGCTATGGCTACACCTTC.

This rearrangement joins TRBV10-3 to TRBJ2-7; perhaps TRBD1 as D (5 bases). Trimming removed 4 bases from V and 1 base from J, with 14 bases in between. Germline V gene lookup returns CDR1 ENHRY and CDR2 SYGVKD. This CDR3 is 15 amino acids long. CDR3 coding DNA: TGTGCCATCAGTGTAAGACAGAGAACATCCTACGAGCAGTACTTC. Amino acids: CAISVRQRTSYEQYF.

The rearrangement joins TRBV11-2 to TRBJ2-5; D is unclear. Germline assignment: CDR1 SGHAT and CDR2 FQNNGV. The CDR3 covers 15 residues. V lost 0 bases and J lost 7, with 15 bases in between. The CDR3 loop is CASSLDLSRFGTQYF. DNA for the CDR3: TGTGCCAGCAGCTTAGATTTATCCCGATTCGGGACCCAGTACTTC.

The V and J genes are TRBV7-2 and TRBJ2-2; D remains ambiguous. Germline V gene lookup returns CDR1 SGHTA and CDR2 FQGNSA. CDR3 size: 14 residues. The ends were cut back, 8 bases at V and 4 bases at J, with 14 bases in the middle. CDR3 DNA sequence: TGTGCCAGCCGTGAGGTAGTAGGCACCGGGGAGCTGTTTTTT. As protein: CASREVVGTGELFF.

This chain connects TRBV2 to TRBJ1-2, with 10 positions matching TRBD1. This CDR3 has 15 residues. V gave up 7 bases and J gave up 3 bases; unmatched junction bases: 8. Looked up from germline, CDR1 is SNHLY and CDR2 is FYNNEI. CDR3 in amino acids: CASTRDRGGDYGYTF. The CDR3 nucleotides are TGTGCCAGCACGCGGGACAGGGGAGGGGACTATGGCTACACCTTC.

The CDR3 sequence is CASSQDAGSRNTGELFF. The CDR3 DNA follows: TGTGCCAGCAGCCAAGATGCCGGGAGTAGGAACACCGGGGAGCTGTTTTTT. The chain has TRBV14 and TRBJ2-2; tentative D call: TRBD2 (6 bases). This CDR3 region has 17 residues. Trimming cost V 0 bases and J 1 base, with 12 bases left between them. Germline CDR1 SGHDN, CDR2 FVKESK.

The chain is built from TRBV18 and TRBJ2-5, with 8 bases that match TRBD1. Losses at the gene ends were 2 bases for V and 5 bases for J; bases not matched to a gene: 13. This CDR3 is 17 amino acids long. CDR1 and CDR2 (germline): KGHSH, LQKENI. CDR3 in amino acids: CASSPNQGQGIVETQYF. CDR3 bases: TGTGCCAGCTCACCAAACCAAGGACAGGGTATAGTTGAGACCCAGTACTTC.

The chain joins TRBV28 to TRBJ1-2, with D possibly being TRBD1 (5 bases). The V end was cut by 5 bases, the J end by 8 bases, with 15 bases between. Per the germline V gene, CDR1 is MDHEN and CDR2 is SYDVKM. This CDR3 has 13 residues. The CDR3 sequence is CASSRSGGNGYTF. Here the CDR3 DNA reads TGTGCCAGCAGTCGCTCGGGGGGGAACGGCTACACCTTC.

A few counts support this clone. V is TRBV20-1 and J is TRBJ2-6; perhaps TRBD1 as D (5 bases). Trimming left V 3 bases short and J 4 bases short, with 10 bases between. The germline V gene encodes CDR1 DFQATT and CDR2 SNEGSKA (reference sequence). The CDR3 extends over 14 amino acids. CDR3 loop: CSASQGDGANVLTF. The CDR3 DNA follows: TGCAGTGCTAGTCAGGGTGACGGGGCCAACGTCCTGACTTTC.

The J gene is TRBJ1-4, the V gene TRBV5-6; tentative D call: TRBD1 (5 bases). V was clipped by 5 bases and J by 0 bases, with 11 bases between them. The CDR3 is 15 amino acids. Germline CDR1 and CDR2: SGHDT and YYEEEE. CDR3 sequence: CASSGTGATNEKLFF. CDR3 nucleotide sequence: TGTGCCAGCAGTGGGACGGGGGCAACTAATGAAAAACTGTTTTTT.

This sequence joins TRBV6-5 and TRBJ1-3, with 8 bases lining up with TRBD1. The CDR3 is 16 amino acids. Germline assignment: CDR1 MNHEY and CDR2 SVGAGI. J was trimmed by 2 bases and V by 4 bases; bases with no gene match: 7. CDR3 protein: CASSWTGPDAGNTIYF. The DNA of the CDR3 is TGTGCCAGCAGTTGGACAGGGCCGGATGCTGGAAACACCATATATTTT.

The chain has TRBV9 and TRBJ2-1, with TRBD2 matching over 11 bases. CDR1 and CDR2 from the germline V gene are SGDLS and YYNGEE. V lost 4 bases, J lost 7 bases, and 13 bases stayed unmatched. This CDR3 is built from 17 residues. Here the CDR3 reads CASSLHSGTSGLNEQFF. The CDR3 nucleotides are TGTGCCAGCAGCCTGCACTCCGGGACTAGCGGCTTAAATGAGCAGTTCTTC.

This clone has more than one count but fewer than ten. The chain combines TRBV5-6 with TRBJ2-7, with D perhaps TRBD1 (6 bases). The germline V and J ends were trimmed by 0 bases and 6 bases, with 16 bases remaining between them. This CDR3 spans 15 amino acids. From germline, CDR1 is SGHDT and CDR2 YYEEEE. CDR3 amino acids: CASSLGPGAGVEQYF. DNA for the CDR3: TGTGCCAGCAGCTTGGGTCCTGGGGCAGGGGTCGAGCAGTACTTC.